The rows below give T cell receptor beta chains drawn from one sample of a study of cytomegalovirus exposure and HLA in healthy donors. Profiling relied on immunoSEQ multiplex PCR, and the TCRdb table lists in-frame clones only, not all of them. Of approximately 120,000 clones in the sample, around 94% are singletons; the top ten hold 1% to 1.5%. Sequenced material: PBMCs. Source of these receptors: a young woman in good health and CMV-seronegative. Each CDR3 is given with its conserved first and last residue. Fields, in order: V gene, J gene, clone size, D gene, CDR3 protein, CDR3 DNA. The D gene is left open where the match is weak. The size field is filled for only some rows; it gives once, few, many or a size class.

TRBV10-3	TRBJ2-1	NA	NA	CAISPTLQEGYNEQFF	TGTGCCATCAGTCCAACGTTACAGGAAGGTTACAATGAGCAGTTCTTC
TRBV30	TRBJ2-1	NA	NA	CAWSVGGSAYNEQFF	TGTGCCTGGAGTGTAGGAGGGTCGGCCTACAATGAGCAGTTCTTC
TRBV5-4	TRBJ2-7	NA	TRBD1	CASSTPGQVSYEQYF	TGTGCCAGCAGTACCCCGGGACAGGTCTCCTACGAGCAGTACTTC
TRBV5-6	TRBJ2-4	NA	NA	CASSPSGYGKNIQYF	TGTGCCAGCAGCCCTTCGGGGTACGGCAAAAACATTCAGTACTTC
TRBV27	TRBJ2-1	NA	NA	CASSYRDFNEQFF	TGTGCCAGCAGTTACCGGGACTTTAACGAGCAGTTCTTC
TRBV30	TRBJ1-4	NA	NA	CAWSASRNEKLFF	TGTGCCTGGAGTGCTTCCCGTAATGAAAAACTGTTTTTT
TRBV15	TRBJ1-5	NA	TRBD1	CATSRDTGVHQPQHF	TGTGCCACCAGCAGAGATACAGGGGTCCATCAGCCCCAGCATTTT
TRBV6-5	TRBJ2-1	NA	NA	CASSTGYNEQFF	TGTGCCAGCAGTACGGGGTACAATGAGCAGTTCTTC
TRBV5-1	TRBJ2-1	NA	TRBD1	CASSLADRVGEQFF	TGCGCCAGCAGCTTGGCGGACAGGGTCGGTGAGCAGTTCTTC
TRBV28	TRBJ1-1	NA	NA	CASGATVSDTEAFF	TGTGCCAGCGGCGCGACAGTTTCAGACACTGAAGCTTTCTTT
TRBV12-5	TRBJ2-1	NA	NA	CASGWGRLDEQFF	TGTGCTAGTGGTTGGGGGAGGTTGGATGAGCAGTTCTTC
TRBV28	TRBJ1-2	NA	NA	CASSPPTGRHYYGYTF	TGTGCCAGCAGTCCCCCAACAGGTCGGCACTACTATGGCTACACCTTC
TRBV5-4	TRBJ1-2	NA	TRBD1	CASSFENRGDYGYTF	TGTGCCAGCAGCTTCGAGAACAGGGGTGACTATGGCTACACCTTC
TRBV7-9	TRBJ2-1	NA	TRBD2	CATGEGYNEQFF	TGTGCCACGGGGGAGGGCTACAATGAGCAGTTCTTC
TRBV28	TRBJ2-2	NA	NA	CASSLAQNTGELFF	TGTGCCAGCAGTTTAGCGCAGAACACCGGGGAGCTGTTTTTT
TRBV12-5	TRBJ1-5	NA	NA	CASGLVPGVGNQPQHF	TGTGCTAGTGGTTTGGTACCGGGGGTAGGCAATCAGCCCCAGCATTTT
TRBV10-3	TRBJ2-5	NA	NA	CAISEAGALQETQYF	TGTGCCATCAGTGAGGCGGGGGCCCTTCAAGAGACCCAGTACTTC
TRBV11-2	TRBJ2-7	NA	NA	CASSSGSYEQYF	TGTGCCAGCAGCTCCGGCTCCTACGAGCAGTACTTC
TRBV6-5	TRBJ2-7	NA	TRBD2	CASSYSGLAGGGEQYF	TGTGCCAGCAGTTACTCAGGACTAGCGGGAGGCGGTGAGCAGTACTTC
TRBV6-5	TRBJ1-5	NA	NA	CASSRNRRDQPQHF	TGTGCCAGCAGCCGAAACAGGAGGGATCAGCCCCAGCATTTT
TRBV28	TRBJ1-5	NA	NA	CASSSPNQPQHF	TGTGCCAGCAGCTCCCCCAATCAGCCCCAGCATTTT
TRBV18	TRBJ2-2	NA	NA	CASSPGNTGELFF	TGTGCCAGCTCACCCGGGAACACCGGGGAGCTGTTTTTT
TRBV10-3	TRBJ2-7	NA	NA	CATLSGDRVEQYF	TGTGCCACATTATCGGGGGACAGAGTCGAGCAGTACTTC
TRBV5-4	TRBJ1-1	NA	NA	CASSLGHLMNTEAFF	TGTGCCAGCAGCTTGGGACATCTCATGAACACTGAAGCTTTCTTT
TRBV27	TRBJ1-6	NA	TRBD1	CASSFTGQGIGNSPLHF	TGTGCCAGCAGTTTTACCGGACAGGGGATTGGCAATTCACCCCTCCACTTT
TRBV7-9	TRBJ2-5	NA	TRBD2	CASSLGELASETQYF	TGTGCCAGCAGCTTAGGGGAACTAGCGAGCGAGACCCAGTACTTC
TRBV5-6	TRBJ2-5	NA	TRBD1	CASSLQRGDRTFQETQYF	TGTGCCAGCAGCTTGCAACGTGGGGACAGGACATTTCAAGAGACCCAGTACTTC
TRBV28	TRBJ1-1	NA	NA	CASSSTANTEAFF	TGTGCCAGCAGCTCCACAGCGAACACTGAAGCTTTCTTT
TRBV2	TRBJ1-5	NA	TRBD1	CASRDSENQPQHF	TGTGCCAGCCGGGACAGCGAAAATCAGCCCCAGCATTTT
TRBV5-4	TRBJ1-4	NA	NA	CASSLQLNEKLFF	TGTGCCAGCAGCTTACAGCTTAATGAAAAACTGTTTTTT
TRBV6-6	TRBJ2-7	NA	NA	CASSYGGGRWWEQYF	TGTGCCAGCAGTTACGGGGGGGGGCGATGGTGGGAGCAGTACTTC
TRBV14	TRBJ2-4	NA	NA	CASSPNAYIQYF	TGTGCCAGCAGCCCCAATGCGTACATTCAGTACTTC
TRBV6-6	TRBJ1-2	NA	NA	CASSYSVQADYGYTF	TGTGCCAGCAGTTACTCGGTACAGGCCGACTATGGCTACACCTTC
TRBV30	TRBJ2-7	NA	TRBD1	CAWQGTGGRGAYEQYF	TGTGCCTGGCAAGGGACAGGGGGCCGAGGTGCGTACGAGCAGTACTTC
TRBV29-1	TRBJ2-7	NA	TRBD1	CSVVFGTGGVHEQYF	TGCAGCGTTGTCTTCGGGACAGGGGGGGTCCACGAGCAGTACTTC
TRBV7-9	TRBJ2-7	NA	TRBD2	CASSSPTSGTYEQYF	TGTGCCAGCAGCTCACCGACTAGCGGAACCTACGAGCAGTACTTC
TRBV6-5	TRBJ2-1	NA	NA	CASRALTSREQFF	TGTGCCAGCAGGGCCCTCACCTCGCGGGAGCAGTTCTTC
TRBV19	TRBJ1-6	NA	TRBD1	CASRSRGLTNSPLHF	TGTGCCAGTAGAAGTAGGGGGCTCACCAATTCACCCCTCCACTTT
TRBV7-9	TRBJ1-2	NA	NA	CASTIGGNPNYGYTF	TGTGCCAGCACCATTGGGGGGAATCCTAACTATGGCTACACCTTC
TRBV2	TRBJ2-3	NA	NA	CASRTRLPDTQYF	TGTGCCAGCAGAACTAGGTTACCAGATACGCAGTATTTT
TRBV10-1	TRBJ2-5	NA	NA	CASSEFGGTQETQYF	TGCGCCAGCAGTGAATTCGGGGGTACCCAAGAGACCCAGTACTTC
TRBV14	TRBJ2-1	NA	TRBD1	CASSQSVRTGGLNEQFF	TGTGCCAGCAGCCAATCGGTCCGGACAGGGGGTCTCAATGAGCAGTTCTTC
TRBV18	TRBJ1-2	NA	NA	CASSPIPGQGSYGYTF	TGTGCCAGCTCACCGATACCGGGACAAGGGAGCTATGGCTACACCTTC
TRBV10-2	TRBJ2-5	NA	TRBD2	CASSDSTGGSETQYF	TGCGCCAGCAGTGATTCTACGGGGGGTTCAGAGACCCAGTACTTC
TRBV2	TRBJ2-5	few	TRBD2	CASSWWLAGRTSQETQYF	TGTGCCAGCAGTTGGTGGCTAGCGGGGCGAACTAGCCAAGAGACCCAGTACTTC
TRBV30	TRBJ1-5	NA	NA	CAWSDRDAVHF	TGTGCCTGGAGCGACAGAGATGCAGTGCATTTT